This is a list of T cell receptor beta chains from one sample in a study of long-term antiretroviral therapy in people with HIV. Clones were sequenced by immunoSEQ multiplex PCR, and TCRdb holds only the in-frame ones, with some missing. In the table there are 20,000 to 30,000 clones, approximately 86% of which are singletons. The material sequenced was unsorted PBMCs, taken 1.9 years after starting antiretroviral therapy. These receptors were obtained from a woman aged 25 to 39 with HIV. Each CDR3 is given with its conserved first and last residue. A D gene is named only where the DNA matches it firmly. A row's size may be missing; if present it is once, few, many or a size class.

>TRBV6-5|NA|TRBJ1-2|NA
TGTGCCAGCAGTTGGTCTAAGGACTATGGCTACACCTTC
CASSWSKDYGYTF
>TRBV12-5|TRBD1|TRBJ1-2|NA
TGTGCTAGTGGTTTGGTTTATACAGGGGCGGTCTATGGCTACACCTTC
CASGLVYTGAVYGYTF
>TRBV30|NA|TRBJ2-1|NA
TGTGCCTGGAGTGAAACAGGGATCCCCTACAATGAGCAGTTCTTC
CAWSETGIPYNEQFF
>TRBV4-1|NA|TRBJ1-6|NA
TGCGCCAGCAGCCAAGCCGGGGGCAGAAATTCACCCCTCCACTTT
CASSQAGGRNSPLHF
>TRBV5-1|NA|TRBJ2-2|NA
TGCGCCAGCACCTCTAGCGTCGCGGACACCGGGGAGCTGTTTTTT
CASTSSVADTGELFF
>TRBV7-3|NA|TRBJ1-2|NA
TGTGCCAGCAGCCTCGAGGGGGGGAACACTAACTATGGCTACACCTTC
CASSLEGGNTNYGYTF
>TRBV6-5|NA|TRBJ2-1|NA
TGTGCCAGCAGTTACTTGGGGTTGAGGAATGAGCAGTTCTTC
CASSYLGLRNEQFF
>TRBV30|NA|TRBJ1-2|NA
TGTGCCTGGAGTGTACGGGCAGGCGGCTACACCTTC
CAWSVRAGGYTF
>TRBV18|NA|TRBJ2-5|NA
TGTGCCAGCTCACCACCCTCCCAGGTGGAGACCCAGTACTTC
CASSPPSQVETQYF
>TRBV30|NA|TRBJ2-5|NA
TGTGCCGGAAAGGAGTTCGTACCCCAAGAGACCCAGTACTTC
CAGKEFVPQETQYF
>TRBV6-1|NA|TRBJ1-5|NA
TGTGCCAGCAGTGAAGGACTGAGGCCCCAGCATTTT
CASSEGLRPQHF
>TRBV11-3|NA|TRBJ2-7|NA
TGTGCCAGCAGCTTAGCGTTCGAGGGAATAACACTACGGAACTACGAGCAGTACTTC
CASSLAFEGITLRNYEQYF
>TRBV28|TRBD1|TRBJ1-2|NA
TGTGCCAGCAGTTTAAGTAGACAGGGGGCGAGAGGCTACACCTTC
CASSLSRQGARGYTF
>TRBV6-4|TRBD2|TRBJ2-7|NA
TGTGCCAGCAGTGAATGGGCGGGGGAGTCGTACGAGCAGTACTTC
CASSEWAGESYEQYF
>TRBV29-1|NA|TRBJ1-5|NA
TGCAGCGTTGGAGCGACCAATCAGCCCCAGCATTTT
CSVGATNQPQHF
>TRBV6-1|NA|TRBJ2-1|NA
TGTGCCAGCAGTGCTCTGGGAATCTCCTACAATGAGCAGTTCTTC
CASSALGISYNEQFF
>TRBV5-1|NA|TRBJ2-2|once
TGCGCCAGCAGCTCGGGACAACAGAACACCGGGGAGCTGTTTTTT
CASSSGQQNTGELFF
>TRBV5-4|NA|TRBJ2-3|few
TGTGCCACCGTCGGATGGGCAGATACGCAGTATTTT
CATVGWADTQYF
>TRBV25-1|TRBD2|TRBJ2-7|NA
TGTGCCAGCAGTACCCTCCGAGGACTAGCGGGATATTCCTACGAGCAGTACTTC
CASSTLRGLAGYSYEQYF
>TRBV21-1|NA|TRBJ2-6|NA
TGTGCCAGCAGCAAAGCATATTTGTCGGGGGCTGGGGCCAACGTCCTGACTTTC
CASSKAYLSGAGANVLTF
>TRBV30|TRBD1|TRBJ1-5|NA
TGTGCCTGGAGTGTATTACCAGGGGGTGATCAGCCCCAGCATTTT
CAWSVLPGGDQPQHF
>TRBV7-9|NA|TRBJ2-2|NA
TGTGCCAGCCTAGGGGACACCGGGGAGCTGTTTTTT
CASLGDTGELFF
>TRBV27|NA|TRBJ1-6|few
TGTGCCAGCAGTTTATCGTATGCAGTCTTCCCCCTCCACTTT
CASSLSYAVFPLHF
>TRBV2|TRBD1|TRBJ1-1|NA
TGTGCCAAGGGACAGGGGGGGAGCACTGAAGCTTTCTTT
CAKGQGGSTEAFF
>TRBV4-2|NA|TRBJ2-1|NA
TGTGCCAGCAGCCCCGTATCCCCCTCAAACAATGAGCAGTTCTTC
CASSPVSPSNNEQFF
>TRBV19|NA|TRBJ1-1|once
TGTGCCAGTAGTATAGGGACAGTCGAACACCCGGAGGCTTTCTTT
CASSIGTVEHPEAFF
>TRBV6-5|TRBD1|TRBJ1-6|NA
TGTGCCAGCAGTCTAGGGACAGTCCTTAATTCACCCCTCCACTTT
CASSLGTVLNSPLHF
>TRBV7-9|TRBD1|TRBJ1-1|NA
TGTGCCAGCAGCTTGGGGGACAGGATTGACACTGAAGCTTTCTTT
CASSLGDRIDTEAFF
>TRBV12-5|TRBD1|TRBJ1-3|NA
TGTGCTAGTGCCGCGGGACAGGCGGTTGTGGACACCATATATTTT
CASAAGQAVVDTIYF
>TRBV2|NA|TRBJ1-4|few
TGTGCCAGCAGGAAGGGGGATCGGGAGTCCGAAAAACTGTTTTTT
CASRKGDRESEKLFF
>TRBV29-1|NA|TRBJ2-5|NA
TGCAGCGTTGAGAGACACCAAGAGACCCAGTACTTC
CSVERHQETQYF
>TRBV30|NA|TRBJ1-1|NA
TGTGCCTGGGAGCGGGGTCCTGAAGCTTTCTTT
CAWERGPEAFF
>TRBV7-2|NA|TRBJ1-1|NA
TGTGCCAGCAGCCTTCTCAGGGAGTCCACTGAAGCTTTCTTT
CASSLLRESTEAFF